These T cell receptor beta chains were read from a single sample in a study of blood T cells in healthy people across ages. Each CDR3 protein gets one entry after TCRdb re-called the 5' RACE reads with MiXCR. This sample carries some 1.4 million distinct CDR3 sequences, 40% to 50% of them seen once, and the ten largest clones take roughly 8.2%. Sequencing was done on a sample of blood. The receptor source for this set is a young woman in good health. CDR3s include the opening cysteine and the closing phenylalanine or tryptophan. A D gene is named only where the DNA matches it firmly. The listing skips clone size in some rows; elsewhere it reads once, few, many or a size class.

size: NA; D: TRBD1; J: TRBJ1-2; V: TRBV27; DNA: TGTGCCAGCAGTTCCCCAGGGGGTCTTGGCTACACCTTC; CDR3: CASSSPGGLGYTF
size: NA; D: NA; J: TRBJ2-7; V: TRBV7-9; DNA: TGTGCCAGCAGCTCTGACGGAGACGAGCAGTACTTC; CDR3: CASSSDGDEQYF
size: NA; D: NA; J: TRBJ2-1; V: TRBV27; DNA: TGTGCCAGCAGTTTATCCTTTGTGGCGGGATTCAATGAGCAGTTCTTC; CDR3: CASSLSFVAGFNEQFF
size: NA; D: TRBD1; J: TRBJ2-7; V: TRBV27; DNA: TGTGCCAGCAGTTTCGCTAACCGGGACAGAGGCGAGCAGTACTTC; CDR3: CASSFANRDRGEQYF
size: few; D: NA; J: TRBJ1-1; V: TRBV27; DNA: TGTGCCAGCAGTTTAAGGGGTTACTACAACACTGAAGCTTTCTTT; CDR3: CASSLRGYYNTEAFF
size: few; D: NA; J: TRBJ2-7; V: TRBV6-6; DNA: TGTGCCAGCAGTTACGGGCAGGGGCACGAGCAGTACTTC; CDR3: CASSYGQGHEQYF
size: NA; D: TRBD2; J: TRBJ2-1; V: TRBV20-1; DNA: TGCAGTGCTAGAGAGGGACTAGCCGGAGCTGGATACAATGAGCAGTTCTTC; CDR3: CSAREGLAGAGYNEQFF
size: NA; D: NA; J: TRBJ1-6; V: TRBV5-5; DNA: TGTGCCAGCAGCTTGCCAGGGGCGAGTACTTCACCCCTCCACTTT; CDR3: CASSLPGASTSPLHF
size: few; D: NA; J: TRBJ1-6; V: TRBV25-1; DNA: TGTGCCAGCAGTGATCGCTCCTATAATTCACCCCTCCACTTT; CDR3: CASSDRSYNSPLHF
size: NA; D: NA; J: TRBJ2-7; V: TRBV6-5; DNA: TGTGCCAGCAGTTACGGGAGTTCCACCTACGAGCAGTACTTC; CDR3: CASSYGSSTYEQYF
size: NA; D: NA; J: TRBJ2-5; V: TRBV12-3/TRBV12-4; DNA: TGTGCCAGCAGTTTAGCGCCTCTAGTGGAGACCCAGTACTTC; CDR3: CASSLAPLVETQYF
size: many; D: NA; J: TRBJ2-7; V: TRBV7-2; DNA: TGTGCCAGCAGCTCGTACCGAGCGTCCTACGAGCAGTACTTC; CDR3: CASSSYRASYEQYF
size: few; D: TRBD1; J: TRBJ1-6; V: TRBV14; DNA: TGTGCCAGCAGCCCTCGAGGAGTGACTGGGACAGATTATAATTCACCCCTCCACTTT; CDR3: CASSPRGVTGTDYNSPLHF
size: NA; D: NA; J: TRBJ2-7; V: TRBV7-9; DNA: TGTGCCAGCAGCTTAGGGCGTACGGGGGAGCAGTACTTC; CDR3: CASSLGRTGEQYF
size: once; D: NA; J: TRBJ2-7; V: TRBV5-6; DNA: TGTGCCAGCAGCGCCGAGACTAGTTTCTACGAGCAGTACTTC; CDR3: CASSAETSFYEQYF
size: NA; D: NA; J: TRBJ2-1; V: TRBV5-1; DNA: TGCGCCAGCAGCTTAAGCCCCTCCTCGTACACTGTGCAGTTCTTC; CDR3: CASSLSPSSYTVQFF
size: NA; D: NA; J: TRBJ1-2; V: TRBV13; DNA: TGTGCCAGCAGCTCCAGCGAGGAAATTGATGGCTACACCTTC; CDR3: CASSSSEEIDGYTF
size: NA; D: NA; J: TRBJ1-1; V: TRBV15; DNA: TGTGCCACCACTACCAGAGGGGGAATCGGAGAAGCTTTCTTT; CDR3: CATTTRGGIGEAFF
size: NA; D: NA; J: TRBJ2-3; V: TRBV4-1; DNA: TGCGCCAGCAGCCAAGGGGGGACCTCAGACACAGATACGCAGTATTTT; CDR3: CASSQGGTSDTDTQYF
size: NA; D: TRBD2; J: TRBJ2-2; V: TRBV20-1; DNA: TGCAGTGCTAGAGGGGTAGCGGGGGGGCCCATCGGGGAGCTGTTTTTT; CDR3: CSARGVAGGPIGELFF
size: few; D: NA; J: TRBJ2-3; V: TRBV4-2; DNA: TGTGCCAGCAGCCAAGATGTCCGGGGGATCTACACAGATACGCAGTATTTT; CDR3: CASSQDVRGIYTDTQYF
size: few; D: NA; J: TRBJ2-3; V: TRBV6-2/TRBV6-3; DNA: TGTGCCAGCAGCGACGAGTTGGCGGCCTTCGGGCAGTATTTT; CDR3: CASSDELAAFGQYF
size: NA; D: NA; J: TRBJ2-1; V: TRBV5-1; DNA: TGCGCCAGCAGCTTGTTCCGGGGGGCCAACAATGAGCAGTTCTTC; CDR3: CASSLFRGANNEQFF
size: few; D: NA; J: TRBJ2-1; V: TRBV12-3/TRBV12-4; DNA: TGTGCCAGCAGCAACCGGGACTCCCTATACAATGAGCAGTTCTTC; CDR3: CASSNRDSLYNEQFF
size: few; D: NA; J: TRBJ1-1; V: TRBV27; DNA: TGTGCCACCTCACGGGGAATTAACACTGAAGCTTTCTTT; CDR3: CATSRGINTEAFF
size: NA; D: NA; J: TRBJ1-1; V: TRBV20-1; DNA: TGCAGTGCTAGAGATCTAAGGACCGATATAGGGGGAAGGACTGAAGCTTTCTTT; CDR3: CSARDLRTDIGGRTEAFF
size: NA; D: TRBD1; J: TRBJ2-5; V: TRBV9; DNA: TGTGCCAGCAGCTCACTCTACAGGGGAGAGACCCAGTACTTC; CDR3: CASSSLYRGETQYF
size: NA; D: TRBD1; J: TRBJ2-1; V: TRBV2; DNA: TGTGCCAGCAAGGGACAGGGAAATGAGCAGTTCTTC; CDR3: CASKGQGNEQFF
size: NA; D: NA; J: TRBJ1-3; V: TRBV6-5; DNA: TGTGCCAGCAGTTACTCGACGCGGGGGACTGGAAACACCATATATTTT; CDR3: CASSYSTRGTGNTIYF
size: NA; D: NA; J: TRBJ2-3; V: TRBV7-2; DNA: TGTGCCAGCAGCACCGGGGTCCACACAGATACGCAGTATTTT; CDR3: CASSTGVHTDTQYF
size: NA; D: TRBD2; J: TRBJ2-3; V: TRBV6-5; DNA: TGTGCCAGCAGTTTTCACAGCGGGGGGATGACCCCAGATACGCAGTATTTT; CDR3: CASSFHSGGMTPDTQYF
size: NA; D: TRBD1; J: TRBJ1-2; V: TRBV7-9; DNA: TGTGCCAGCAGCTTTTCCGGGGGACAGGAGACGATGATTGGCTACACCTTC; CDR3: CASSFSGGQETMIGYTF
size: NA; D: TRBD2; J: TRBJ2-7; V: TRBV25-1; DNA: TGTGCCAGCAGTGAATTCTCGACTAGCGGGGCCTCCTACGAGCAGTACTTC; CDR3: CASSEFSTSGASYEQYF
size: few; D: NA; J: TRBJ2-3; V: TRBV6-6; DNA: TGTGCCAGCAGCCCTCATCAAGATACGCAGTATTTT; CDR3: CASSPHQDTQYF
size: NA; D: NA; J: TRBJ2-3; V: TRBV20-1; DNA: TGCAGTGCTAGCGGGATCCATAGCACAGATACGCAGTATTTT; CDR3: CSASGIHSTDTQYF
size: NA; D: NA; J: TRBJ2-4; V: TRBV9; DNA: TGTGCCAGCAGCGTAGCCGGTGGGGGGATAGACAAAAACATTCAGTACTTC; CDR3: CASSVAGGGIDKNIQYF
size: NA; D: TRBD1; J: TRBJ1-6; V: TRBV20-1; DNA: TGCAGTGCTAGAGATTGGGGACAGGGGGCCCTCGGTAGGAATTCACCCCTCCACTTT; CDR3: CSARDWGQGALGRNSPLHF
size: NA; D: NA; J: TRBJ2-3; V: TRBV7-8; DNA: TGTGCCAGCAGCTTAGATGGGGTTCAAAATACGCAGTATTTT; CDR3: CASSLDGVQNTQYF
size: NA; D: TRBD2; J: TRBJ2-1; V: TRBV24-1; DNA: TGTGCCACCAGTGATCCCCCCCTAGCGGGGTCCAATGAGCAGTTCTTC; CDR3: CATSDPPLAGSNEQFF
size: NA; D: TRBD2; J: TRBJ2-1; V: TRBV6-2/TRBV6-3; DNA: TGTGCCAGCAGTCAAAGACTAGCGGACGTCAACAGCTCCTACAATGAGCAGTTCTTC; CDR3: CASSQRLADVNSSYNEQFF